A selection of T cell receptor beta chains follows, all from one sample in a study of metastatic and nonmetastatic thyroid tumors. TCRdb re-processed the PCR reads through MiXCR. Of 15,000 to 25,000 clones listed, 35% to 45% were seen once; the top ten hold 20% to 30%. The specimen sequenced was tumor tissue. Every receptor here comes from a female donor with papillary thyroid cancer or a benign thyroid nodule (not recorded which). Some clones in this sample may be carry-over from other donors' samples. Each CDR3 is given with its conserved first and last residue. The D gene is left open where the match is weak. Only some rows state a clone size, as once, few, many or a class for expanded clones.

J: TRBJ2-3
size: NA
D: TRBD2
V: TRBV6-1
DNA: TGTGCCAGCAGTGAAGAGGCGGGAGGCGGCACAGATACGCAGTATTTT
CDR3: CASSEEAGGGTDTQYF

J: TRBJ2-7
size: few
D: NA
V: TRBV2
DNA: TGTGCCAGCAGTTTAGTTTACGAGCAGTACTTC
CDR3: CASSLVYEQYF

J: TRBJ1-5
size: NA
D: NA
V: TRBV6-1
DNA: TGTGCCAGCAGTGAGGGGGACGGCCTTCAATGGAAGCCCCAGCATTTT
CDR3: CASSEGDGLQWKPQHF

J: TRBJ2-7
size: NA
D: NA
V: TRBV7-2
DNA: TGTGCCAGCAGCTTAGACCACTCCTACGAGCAGTACTTC
CDR3: CASSLDHSYEQYF

J: TRBJ1-3
size: NA
D: NA
V: TRBV6-2/TRBV6-3
DNA: TGTGCCAGCAGTTACCACAGCTCTGGAAACACCATATATTTT
CDR3: CASSYHSSGNTIYF

J: TRBJ2-7
size: NA
D: NA
V: TRBV28
DNA: TGTGCCAGCAGTTTCGGCGGGACGGGCGAGCAGTACTTC
CDR3: CASSFGGTGEQYF

J: TRBJ1-1
size: medium-sized
D: NA
V: TRBV27
DNA: TGTGCCAGCAGTTTCAGCAGGTCCACTGAAGCTTTCTTT
CDR3: CASSFSRSTEAFF

J: TRBJ1-1
size: few
D: NA
V: TRBV29-1
DNA: TGCAGCGCCGGGACAAGGAACACTGAAGCTTTCTTT
CDR3: CSAGTRNTEAFF

J: TRBJ1-2
size: few
D: TRBD1
V: TRBV6-1
DNA: TGTGCCAGCAGTGAATCCGGGCAGGGGGGAGGCTACACCTTC
CDR3: CASSESGQGGGYTF

J: TRBJ2-1
size: NA
D: NA
V: TRBV5-1
DNA: TGCGCCAGCAGCAAAACGAACTCCTACAATGAGCAGTTCTTC
CDR3: CASSKTNSYNEQFF

J: TRBJ2-7
size: few
D: NA
V: TRBV24-1
DNA: TGTGCCCCCAAGGAGCAGGAAAACTACGAGCAGTACTTC
CDR3: CAPKEQENYEQYF

J: TRBJ2-7
size: NA
D: NA
V: TRBV2
DNA: TGTGCCAGCAGGGTACAGGGTGCCTACGAGCAGTACTTC
CDR3: CASRVQGAYEQYF

J: TRBJ2-7
size: NA
D: NA
V: TRBV6-1
DNA: TGTGCCAGCAGAATAGCGAGCTCCTACGAGCAGTACTTC
CDR3: CASRIASSYEQYF

J: TRBJ1-3
size: few
D: NA
V: TRBV6-1
DNA: TGTGCCAGCAGTCCTTCCGAAGCAATGGGAAACACCATATATTTT
CDR3: CASSPSEAMGNTIYF

J: TRBJ2-2
size: NA
D: NA
V: TRBV4-1
DNA: TGCGCCAGCAGCCGAGGGGAGAACACCGGGGAGCTGTTTTTT
CDR3: CASSRGENTGELFF

J: TRBJ1-6
size: once
D: TRBD1
V: TRBV6-2/TRBV6-3
DNA: TGTGCCAGCAGTTTAAGGACAGGGGGTTCACCCCTCCACTTT
CDR3: CASSLRTGGSPLHF

J: TRBJ2-7
size: NA
D: TRBD1
V: TRBV6-1
DNA: TGTGCCAGCAGTGAGTACAGGGGGCCCTACGAGCAGTACTTC
CDR3: CASSEYRGPYEQYF

J: TRBJ2-7
size: NA
D: NA
V: TRBV6-1
DNA: TGTGCCAGCAGCGCCCACTACGAGCAGTACTTC
CDR3: CASSAHYEQYF

J: TRBJ1-5
size: NA
D: NA
V: TRBV28
DNA: TGTGCCAGCAGTTTACCCCCCGGAAAAGGAAGGTGGAGCAATCAGCCCCAGCATTTT
CDR3: CASSLPPGKGRWSNQPQHF

J: TRBJ1-5
size: once
D: NA
V: TRBV2
DNA: TGTGCCAGCAGCCCAACACGGAGCAATCAGCCCCAGCATTTT
CDR3: CASSPTRSNQPQHF

J: TRBJ2-7
size: once
D: NA
V: TRBV30
DNA: TGTGCCTGGAGTGTGGGGTTCTACGAGCAGTACTTC
CDR3: CAWSVGFYEQYF

J: TRBJ2-7
size: few
D: TRBD2
V: TRBV6-1
DNA: TGTGCCAGCATCCCTTGGGGGGGTTCGGGCGAGCAGTACTTC
CDR3: CASIPWGGSGEQYF

J: TRBJ2-7
size: NA
D: TRBD1
V: TRBV10-3
DNA: TGTGCCATCACGGACAGGGACTACGAGCAGTACTTC
CDR3: CAITDRDYEQYF

J: TRBJ2-2
size: NA
D: NA
V: TRBV6-1
DNA: TGTGCCAGCAAGGGATTTAACACCGGGGAGCTGTTTTTT
CDR3: CASKGFNTGELFF

J: TRBJ2-7
size: few
D: NA
V: TRBV6-2/TRBV6-3
DNA: TGTGCCAGCAGTCCCGAGATCAACTACGAGCAGTACTTC
CDR3: CASSPEINYEQYF

J: TRBJ2-3
size: few
D: NA
V: TRBV6-1
DNA: TGTGCCAGCAGTCTTCACCCGACGAGCACAGATACGCAGTATTTT
CDR3: CASSLHPTSTDTQYF

J: TRBJ2-1
size: NA
D: NA
V: TRBV20-1
DNA: TGCAGTGTACTAGCTACCTTTCCCGAGCAGTTCTTC
CDR3: CSVLATFPEQFF

J: TRBJ2-1
size: few
D: TRBD2
V: TRBV28
DNA: TGTGCCAGCAGTTTGGAAGCGGGGGGTTACAATGAGCAGTTCTTC
CDR3: CASSLEAGGYNEQFF

J: TRBJ1-6
size: NA
D: NA
V: TRBV7-9
DNA: TGTGCCAGCAGCCTCCTTAACTATAATTCACCCCTCCACTTT
CDR3: CASSLLNYNSPLHF

J: TRBJ1-1
size: few
D: NA
V: TRBV6-1
DNA: TGTGCCAGCAGTCAATCTACAGGGAACACTGAAGCTTTCTTT
CDR3: CASSQSTGNTEAFF

J: TRBJ2-7
size: NA
D: TRBD2
V: TRBV6-1
DNA: TGTGCCAGCAGTCAATGGGGACTAGCGGGCTCCGAGCAGTACTTC
CDR3: CASSQWGLAGSEQYF

J: TRBJ2-3
size: NA
D: NA
V: TRBV27
DNA: TGTGCCAGCAGTTTAAACAGGGCAGATACGCAGTATTTT
CDR3: CASSLNRADTQYF

J: TRBJ2-1
size: few
D: NA
V: TRBV6-1
DNA: TGTGCCAGCAGTGAAGCTCCAGGCACTTACAATGAGCAGTTCTTC
CDR3: CASSEAPGTYNEQFF

J: TRBJ2-3
size: NA
D: NA
V: TRBV18
DNA: TGTGCCAGCGGAGGGACCGAGACTAGCACAGATACGCAGTATTTT
CDR3: CASGGTETSTDTQYF

J: TRBJ1-2
size: few
D: NA
V: TRBV11-3
DNA: TGTGCCAGCAGCCCCGCGGGGGCGTACGACTATGGCTACACCTTC
CDR3: CASSPAGAYDYGYTF

J: TRBJ2-3
size: NA
D: TRBD2
V: TRBV7-6
DNA: TGTGCCAGCAGCTCGCGAGGGAGGGGTGAACTCACAGATACGCAGTATTTT
CDR3: CASSSRGRGELTDTQYF

J: TRBJ2-1
size: few
D: TRBD1
V: TRBV29-1
DNA: TGCAGCGCTAAGGACAGGGTCGGCCATGAGCAGTTCTTC
CDR3: CSAKDRVGHEQFF

J: TRBJ2-7
size: NA
D: TRBD2
V: TRBV5-1
DNA: TGCGCCAGCAGCCAGGTAGGGCTAGCGGGGGCTGTCTCCTACGAGCAGTACTTC
CDR3: CASSQVGLAGAVSYEQYF

J: TRBJ2-7
size: NA
D: NA
V: TRBV6-2/TRBV6-3
DNA: TGTGCCAGCAGTCGCTCGACAGTGGACTCCTACGAGCAGTACTTC
CDR3: CASSRSTVDSYEQYF

J: TRBJ2-7
size: few
D: NA
V: TRBV6-1
DNA: TGTGCCAGCAGTGACAGGGTCTTGACCTACGAGCAGTACTTC
CDR3: CASSDRVLTYEQYF

J: TRBJ2-3
size: few
D: TRBD1
V: TRBV4-1
DNA: TGCGCCAGCAGCCAAGATCAGGGGGAGCAGGTAGATACGCAGTATTTT
CDR3: CASSQDQGEQVDTQYF

J: TRBJ2-2
size: NA
D: NA
V: TRBV10-1
DNA: TGCGCCAGCCCGCGGGGCTTGGTGGACACCGGGGAGCTGTTTTTT
CDR3: CASPRGLVDTGELFF

J: TRBJ1-2
size: once
D: NA
V: TRBV5-1
DNA: TGCGCCAGCAGCTCGGACGGGATTTATGGCTACACCTTC
CDR3: CASSSDGIYGYTF

J: TRBJ1-2
size: NA
D: NA
V: TRBV4-1
DNA: TGCGCCAGCAGCCAACAGGGGAGCTATGGCTACACCTTC
CDR3: CASSQQGSYGYTF

J: TRBJ1-6
size: NA
D: NA
V: TRBV11-2
DNA: TGTGCCAGCAGCTTAGTATTCAGAAATTCACCCCTCCACTTT
CDR3: CASSLVFRNSPLHF

J: TRBJ1-4
size: few
D: TRBD1
V: TRBV30
DNA: TGTGCCTGGGGGGACAGAACAACTAATGAAAAACTGTTTTTT
CDR3: CAWGDRTTNEKLFF

J: TRBJ1-1
size: NA
D: NA
V: TRBV28
DNA: TGTGCCAGCAGTGCCACTATGAACACTGAAGCTTTCTTT
CDR3: CASSATMNTEAFF

J: TRBJ2-7
size: NA
D: NA
V: TRBV5-1
DNA: TGCGCCAGCAGCTCGGACACCTACGAGCAGTACTTC
CDR3: CASSSDTYEQYF

J: TRBJ2-2
size: few
D: NA
V: TRBV20-1
DNA: TGCAGTGCTAGAGATGACACCGGGGAGCTGTTTTTT
CDR3: CSARDDTGELFF

J: TRBJ2-2
size: NA
D: TRBD1
V: TRBV6-1
DNA: TGTGCCAGCAGTCAGACAGGGGGGAAGACCGGGGAGCTGTTTTTT
CDR3: CASSQTGGKTGELFF

J: TRBJ2-3
size: few
D: NA
V: TRBV28
DNA: TGTGCCAGCAGTTTCGGGGCTAGCACAGATACGCAGTATTTT
CDR3: CASSFGASTDTQYF

J: TRBJ2-1
size: few
D: NA
V: TRBV6-5
DNA: TGTGCCAGCAGTTATAGGCCCATATCCTACAATGAGCATTTCTTC
CDR3: CASSYRPISYNEHFF

J: TRBJ2-7
size: NA
D: TRBD2
V: TRBV20-1
DNA: TGCAGTGCTAGAGATGCTAGCGGGAAGGTTCCCCGCTACGAGCAGTACTTC
CDR3: CSARDASGKVPRYEQYF

J: TRBJ1-1
size: NA
D: NA
V: TRBV27
DNA: TGTGCCAGCAGTTTATCCCCTCTCCCCACAGCTACCGAAGCTTTCTTT
CDR3: CASSLSPLPTATEAFF

J: TRBJ1-2
size: few
D: TRBD1
V: TRBV6-1
DNA: TGTGCCAGCAGTACCGGGACAGGGGGTATCTATGGCTACACCTTC
CDR3: CASSTGTGGIYGYTF

J: TRBJ2-1
size: NA
D: TRBD2
V: TRBV11-2
DNA: TGTGCCAGCAGCACACAACCGGGACTAGCTTCCTACAATGAGCAGTTCTTC
CDR3: CASSTQPGLASYNEQFF

J: TRBJ2-7
size: few
D: NA
V: TRBV6-4
DNA: TGTGCCAGCAGTGACTCGCAGGGACCACCTGCCTACGAGCAGTACTTC
CDR3: CASSDSQGPPAYEQYF

J: TRBJ1-1
size: NA
D: NA
V: TRBV7-9
DNA: TGTGCCAGCAGCCCCGACCGAGTCTCTGAAGCTTTCTTT
CDR3: CASSPDRVSEAFF